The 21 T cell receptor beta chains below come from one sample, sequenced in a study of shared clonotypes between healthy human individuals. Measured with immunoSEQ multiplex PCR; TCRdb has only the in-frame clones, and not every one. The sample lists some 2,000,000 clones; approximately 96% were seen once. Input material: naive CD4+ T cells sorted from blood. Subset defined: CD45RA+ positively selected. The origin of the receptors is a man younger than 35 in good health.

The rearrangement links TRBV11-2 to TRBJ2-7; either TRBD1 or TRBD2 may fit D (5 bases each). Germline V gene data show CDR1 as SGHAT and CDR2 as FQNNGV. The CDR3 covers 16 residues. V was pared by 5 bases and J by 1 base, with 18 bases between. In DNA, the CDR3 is TGTGCCAGCAGCCAGACGAGGGGCCAAATATCCTACGAGCAGTACTTC. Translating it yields CASSQTRGQISYEQYF.

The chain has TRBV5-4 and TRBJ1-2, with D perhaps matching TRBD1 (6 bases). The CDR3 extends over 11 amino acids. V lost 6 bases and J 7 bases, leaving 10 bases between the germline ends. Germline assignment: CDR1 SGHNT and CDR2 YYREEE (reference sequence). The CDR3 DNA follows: TGTGCCAGCACCGGGACAACTGGCTACACCTTC. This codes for CASTGTTGYTF. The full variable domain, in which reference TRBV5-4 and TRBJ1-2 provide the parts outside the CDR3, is ETGVTQSPTHLIKTRGQQVTLRCSSQSGHNTVSWYQQALGQGPQFIFQYYREEENGRGNFPPRFSGLQFPNYSSELNVNALELDDSALYLCASTGTTGYTFGSGTRLTVV.

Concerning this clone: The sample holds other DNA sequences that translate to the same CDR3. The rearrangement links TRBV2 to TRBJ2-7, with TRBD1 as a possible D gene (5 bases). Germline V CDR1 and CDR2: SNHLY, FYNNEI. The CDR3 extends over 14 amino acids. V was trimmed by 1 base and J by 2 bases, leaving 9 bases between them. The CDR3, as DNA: TGTGCCAGCAGTGAAGGGGGCGGCCCCTACGAGCAGTACTTC. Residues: CASSEGGGPYEQYF.

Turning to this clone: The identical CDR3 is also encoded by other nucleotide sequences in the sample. The CDR3 DNA reads as TGCAGTGCTAGCCCAGACACTGAAGCTTTCTTT. Its translation: CSASPDTEAFF. The chain has TRBV20-1 and TRBJ1-1, with D unclear. Germline CDR1 and CDR2: DFQATT and SNEGSKA (reference sequence). The V end lost 3 bases, the J end lost 3 bases, and 5 bases lay between the germline ends. The length of the CDR3 is 11 residues.

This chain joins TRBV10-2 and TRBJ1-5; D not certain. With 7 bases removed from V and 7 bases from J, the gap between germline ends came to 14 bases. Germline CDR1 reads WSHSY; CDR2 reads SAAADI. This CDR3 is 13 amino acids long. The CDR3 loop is CASMPDRGQPQHF. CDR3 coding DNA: TGCGCCAGCATGCCAGACCGAGGCCAGCCCCAGCATTTT.

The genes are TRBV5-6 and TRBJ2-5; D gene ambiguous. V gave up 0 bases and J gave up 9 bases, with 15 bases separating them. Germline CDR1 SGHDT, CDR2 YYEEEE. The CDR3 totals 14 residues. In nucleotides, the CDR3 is TGTGCCAGCAGCTTGGAAGGTCGGCCTTTGGCCCAGTACTTC. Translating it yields CASSLEGRPLAQYF.

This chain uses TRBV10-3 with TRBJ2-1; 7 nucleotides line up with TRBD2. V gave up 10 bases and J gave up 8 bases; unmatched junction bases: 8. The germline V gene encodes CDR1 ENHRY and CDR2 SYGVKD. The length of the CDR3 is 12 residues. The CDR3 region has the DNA TGTGCCACAGGACTAGTCATCGATGAGCAGTTCTTC. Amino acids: CATGLVIDEQFF.

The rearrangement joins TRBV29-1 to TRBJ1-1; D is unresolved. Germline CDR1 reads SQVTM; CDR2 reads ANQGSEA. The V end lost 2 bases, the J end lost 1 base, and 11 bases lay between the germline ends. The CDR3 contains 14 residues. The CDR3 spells CSVETPDGNTEAFF. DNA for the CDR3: TGCAGCGTTGAAACTCCAGACGGGAACACTGAAGCTTTCTTT.

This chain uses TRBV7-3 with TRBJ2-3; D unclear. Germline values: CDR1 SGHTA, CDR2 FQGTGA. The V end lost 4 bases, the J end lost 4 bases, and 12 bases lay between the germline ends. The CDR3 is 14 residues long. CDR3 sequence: CASSSYMMPDTQYF. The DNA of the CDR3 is TGTGCCAGCAGCTCCTACATGATGCCAGATACGCAGTATTTT.

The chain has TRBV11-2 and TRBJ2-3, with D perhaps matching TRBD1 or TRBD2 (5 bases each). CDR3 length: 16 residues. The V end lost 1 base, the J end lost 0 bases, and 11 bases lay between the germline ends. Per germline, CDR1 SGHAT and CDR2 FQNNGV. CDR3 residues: CASSLAGATSTDTQYF. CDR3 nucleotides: TGTGCCAGCAGCTTAGCCGGGGCTACTAGCACAGATACGCAGTATTTT.

CDR3 DNA sequence: TGTGCCAGCAGCCTTGGACAGGGGTTTACACCCCTCCACTTT. This codes for CASSLGQGFTPLHF. The chain has TRBV5-5 and TRBJ1-6, with 9 bases matching TRBD1. V was clipped by 4 bases and J by 11 bases; unmatched bases: 7. CDR3 length: 14 residues. Per germline, CDR1 SGHKS and CDR2 YYEKEE (reference sequence).

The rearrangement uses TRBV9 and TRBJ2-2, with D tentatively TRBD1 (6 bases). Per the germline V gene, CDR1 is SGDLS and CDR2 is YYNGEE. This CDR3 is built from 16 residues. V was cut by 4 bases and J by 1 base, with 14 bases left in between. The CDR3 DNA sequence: TGTGCCAGCAGCCCCCAACCGGGACAGAACACCGGGGAGCTGTTTTTT. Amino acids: CASSPQPGQNTGELFF.

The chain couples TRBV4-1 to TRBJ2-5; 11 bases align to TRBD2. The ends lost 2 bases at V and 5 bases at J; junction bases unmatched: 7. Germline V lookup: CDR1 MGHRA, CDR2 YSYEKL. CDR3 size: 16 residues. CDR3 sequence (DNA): TGCGCCAGCAGCCAACGCCTAGCGGGGGGTGTGGAGACCCAGTACTTC. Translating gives CASSQRLAGGVETQYF.

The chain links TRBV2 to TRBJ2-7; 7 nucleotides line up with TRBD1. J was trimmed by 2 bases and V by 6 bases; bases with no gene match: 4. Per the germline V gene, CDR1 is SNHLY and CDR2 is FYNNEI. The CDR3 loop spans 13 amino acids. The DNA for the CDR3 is TGTGCCAGCAGGGAGACAGGGCCCTACGAGCAGTACTTC. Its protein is CASRETGPYEQYF.

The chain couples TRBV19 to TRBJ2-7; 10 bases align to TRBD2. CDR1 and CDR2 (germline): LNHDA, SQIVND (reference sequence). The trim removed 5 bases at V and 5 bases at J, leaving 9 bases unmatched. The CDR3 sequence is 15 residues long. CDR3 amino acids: CASSSTQREGHEQYF. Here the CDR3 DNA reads TGTGCCAGTAGTTCTACCCAGCGGGAGGGCCACGAGCAGTACTTC. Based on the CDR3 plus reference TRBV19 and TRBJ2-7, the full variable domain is DGGITQSPKYLFRKEGQNVTLSCEQNLNHDAMYWYRQDPGQGLRLIYYSQIVNDFQKGDIAEGYSVSREKKESFPLTVTSAQKNPTAFYLCASSSTQREGHEQYFGPGTRLTVT.

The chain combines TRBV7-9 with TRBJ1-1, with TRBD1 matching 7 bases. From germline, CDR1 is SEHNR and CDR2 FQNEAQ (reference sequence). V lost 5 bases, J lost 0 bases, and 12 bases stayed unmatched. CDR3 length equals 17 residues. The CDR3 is CASSPPGQRVMNTEAFF. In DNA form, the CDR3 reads TGTGCCAGCAGCCCTCCGGGACAGCGAGTCATGAACACTGAAGCTTTCTTT.

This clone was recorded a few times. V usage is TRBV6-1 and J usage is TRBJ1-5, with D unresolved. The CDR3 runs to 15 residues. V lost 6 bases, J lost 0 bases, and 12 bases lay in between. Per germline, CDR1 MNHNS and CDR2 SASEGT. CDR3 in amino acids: CASRTDLYSNQPQHF. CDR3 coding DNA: TGTGCCAGCAGGACCGACCTCTATAGCAATCAGCCCCAGCATTTT.

This chain's CDR3 is CASSLGIAGGAPDTQYF. The CDR3 nucleotides read TGCGCCAGCAGCTTGGGTATAGCGGGGGGTGCGCCAGATACGCAGTATTTT. The chain joins TRBV5-1 to TRBJ2-3; 10 nucleotides line up with TRBD2. The germline CDR1 and CDR2 sequences are SGHRS and YFSETQ. CDR3 size: 17 residues. V was clipped by 0 bases and J by 4 bases; unmatched bases: 8. The variable domain in full, with the rest retrieved from reference TRBV5-1 and TRBJ2-3, is KAGVTQTPRYLIKTRGQQVTLSCSPISGHRSVSWYQQTPGQGLQFLFEYFSETQRNKGNFPGRFSGRQFSNSRSEMNVSTLELGDSALYLCASSLGIAGGAPDTQYFGPGTRLTVL.

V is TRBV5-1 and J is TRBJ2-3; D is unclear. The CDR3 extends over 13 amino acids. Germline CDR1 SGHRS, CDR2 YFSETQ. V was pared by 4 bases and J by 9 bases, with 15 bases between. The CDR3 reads CASSPILPETQYF. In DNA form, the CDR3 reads TGCGCCAGCAGCCCGATTCTCCCGGAGACGCAGTATTTT. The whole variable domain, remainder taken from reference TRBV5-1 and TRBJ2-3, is KAGVTQTPRYLIKTRGQQVTLSCSPISGHRSVSWYQQTPGQGLQFLFEYFSETQRNKGNFPGRFSGRQFSNSRSEMNVSTLELGDSALYLCASSPILPETQYFGPGTRLTVL.

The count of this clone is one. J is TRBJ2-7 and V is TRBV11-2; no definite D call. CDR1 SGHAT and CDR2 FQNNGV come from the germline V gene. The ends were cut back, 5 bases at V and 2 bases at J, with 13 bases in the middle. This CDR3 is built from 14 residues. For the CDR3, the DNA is TGTGCCAGCAGCCCAGACGACGGAGCCTACGAGCAGTACTTC. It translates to CASSPDDGAYEQYF. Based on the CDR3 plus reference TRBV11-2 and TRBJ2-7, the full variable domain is EAGVAQSPRYKIIEKRQSVAFWCNPISGHATLYWYQQILGQGPKLLIQFQNNGVVDDSQLPKDRFSAERLKGVDSTLKIQPAKLEDSAVYLCASSPDDGAYEQYFGPGTRLTVT.

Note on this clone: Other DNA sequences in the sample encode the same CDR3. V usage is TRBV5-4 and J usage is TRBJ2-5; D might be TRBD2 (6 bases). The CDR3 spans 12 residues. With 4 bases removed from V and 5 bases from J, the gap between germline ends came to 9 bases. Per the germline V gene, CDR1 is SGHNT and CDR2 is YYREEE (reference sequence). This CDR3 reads CASSAGLETQYF. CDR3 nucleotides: TGTGCCAGCAGCGCGGGACTGGAGACCCAGTACTTC.